This is a list of T cell receptor beta chains from one sample in a study of T-cell reconstitution after alpha-beta-depleted transplantation in children. Each CDR3 protein is one row after TCRdb ran MiXCR on the PCR reads. The table has a few hundred thousand distinct CDR3 sequences, approximately 23% seen once. The specimen comprised PBMCs, mostly from graft donor cells, sampled 180 days after TCRalphabeta/CD19-depleted stem cell transplant. The receptors derive from a male patient under 18 who had a stem cell transplant for acute lymphoblastic leukemia, so the T cells may come from the graft donor. Each CDR3 is given with its conserved first and last residue. Each record gives: J gene, D gene, clone size, V gene, CDR3 protein, CDR3 DNA. A D gene is named only where the DNA matches it firmly. Not every row has a clone size; where given, it reads once, few, many or a size class.

J: TRBJ2-7; D: NA; size: NA; V: TRBV30; CDR3: CAWRGGMDEQYF; DNA: TGTGCCTGGAGAGGCGGTATGGACGAGCAGTACTTC
J: TRBJ2-3; D: TRBD2; size: NA; V: TRBV12-5; CDR3: CASGLPLAGAPASTDTQYF; DNA: TGTGCTAGTGGTTTGCCCCTAGCGGGAGCCCCCGCCAGCACAGATACGCAGTATTTT
J: TRBJ2-5; D: NA; size: NA; V: TRBV7-8; CDR3: CASSLVSGFGDVETQYF; DNA: TGTGCCAGCAGCTTAGTTTCGGGGTTTGGGGACGTGGAGACCCAGTACTTC
J: TRBJ1-2; D: NA; size: few; V: TRBV28; CDR3: CASSDPRGGYGYTF; DNA: TGTGCCAGCAGTGACCCCAGGGGAGGGTATGGCTACACCTTC
J: TRBJ1-1; D: NA; size: few; V: TRBV5-1; CDR3: CASSLMRGTEAFF; DNA: TGCGCCAGCAGCTTAATGAGGGGGACGGAAGCTTTCTTT
J: TRBJ2-1; D: NA; size: few; V: TRBV20-1; CDR3: CSARERLGAYNEQFF; DNA: TGCAGTGCTAGAGAACGACTAGGGGCGTACAATGAGCAGTTCTTC
J: TRBJ2-2; D: NA; size: few; V: TRBV6-5; CDR3: CASSYFRGGRNTGELFF; DNA: TGTGCCAGCAGTTACTTCAGAGGGGGGAGGAACACCGGGGAGCTGTTTTTT
J: TRBJ2-3; D: NA; size: many; V: TRBV7-2; CDR3: CASSPWTGTDTQYF; DNA: TGTGCCAGCAGCCCGTGGACAGGCACAGATACGCAGTATTTT
J: TRBJ1-2; D: NA; size: NA; V: TRBV2; CDR3: CASTDPGFYGYTF; DNA: TGTGCCAGCACGGATCCAGGATTCTATGGCTACACCTTC
J: TRBJ2-7; D: TRBD2; size: few; V: TRBV4-1; CDR3: CASSQVTSGKSPYEQYF; DNA: TGCGCCAGCAGCCAGGTTACTAGCGGCAAATCCCCCTACGAGCAGTACTTC
J: TRBJ2-1; D: NA; size: NA; V: TRBV25-1; CDR3: CASSDLGEWVFRGYNEQFF; DNA: TGTGCCAGCAGTGACTTGGGGGAGTGGGTTTTTAGGGGGTACAATGAGCAGTTCTTC
J: TRBJ1-4; D: TRBD1; size: few; V: TRBV9; CDR3: CASSSVGQNGEKLFF; DNA: TGTGCCAGCAGCTCAGTGGGACAGAACGGTGAAAAACTGTTTTTT
J: TRBJ2-1; D: TRBD2; size: NA; V: TRBV12-3/TRBV12-4; CDR3: CASSGGTSGSQSSYNEQFF; DNA: TGTGCCAGCAGTGGCGGGACTAGCGGGAGCCAAAGCTCCTACAATGAGCAGTTCTTC
J: TRBJ1-2; D: TRBD1; size: NA; V: TRBV5-1; CDR3: CASSWGQGNDYTF; DNA: TGCGCCAGCAGCTGGGGACAGGGTAATGACTACACCTTC
J: TRBJ2-1; D: NA; size: many; V: TRBV6-4; CDR3: CASSDGYEQFF; DNA: TGTGCCAGCAGTGACGGGTACGAGCAGTTCTTC
J: TRBJ1-2; D: NA; size: NA; V: TRBV20-1; CDR3: CSARGEGYGYTF; DNA: TGCAGTGCTAGAGGCGAAGGCTATGGCTACACCTTC
J: TRBJ1-1; D: NA; size: few; V: TRBV4-1; CDR3: CASSQHPLNTEAFF; DNA: TGCGCCAGCAGCCAACATCCCCTGAACACTGAAGCTTTCTTT
J: TRBJ2-5; D: NA; size: NA; V: TRBV10-3; CDR3: CAISETLETQYF; DNA: TGTGCCATCAGTGAGACTTTGGAGACCCAGTACTTC
J: TRBJ2-7; D: TRBD2; size: few; V: TRBV6-1; CDR3: CASRRSGRASYEQYF; DNA: TGTGCCAGCAGACGAAGCGGGAGGGCTTCCTACGAGCAGTACTTC
J: TRBJ2-7; D: NA; size: once; V: TRBV6-1; CDR3: CASKGWSSYEQYF; DNA: TGTGCCAGCAAGGGGTGGTCGTCCTACGAGCAGTACTTC
J: TRBJ2-1; D: TRBD1; size: NA; V: TRBV5-1; CDR3: CASSLGQGWEQFF; DNA: TGCGCCAGCAGCTTAGGACAGGGATGGGAGCAGTTCTTC
J: TRBJ2-2; D: TRBD1; size: NA; V: TRBV27; CDR3: CASKGAPNTGELFF; DNA: TGTGCCAGCAAGGGGGCACCGAACACCGGGGAGCTGTTTTTT
J: TRBJ2-5; D: TRBD1; size: few; V: TRBV7-3; CDR3: CASSLGQALRETQYF; DNA: TGTGCCAGCAGCCTCGGACAGGCCCTGCGGGAGACCCAGTACTTC
J: TRBJ2-1; D: NA; size: many; V: TRBV11-1; CDR3: CASSFSRGEINEQFF; DNA: TGTGCCAGCAGCTTTTCCAGGGGGGAAATCAACGAGCAGTTCTTC
J: TRBJ2-7; D: TRBD2; size: few; V: TRBV7-6; CDR3: CASSQEGLAGDEQYF; DNA: TGTGCCAGCAGCCAAGAGGGACTAGCGGGAGACGAGCAGTACTTC
J: TRBJ2-1; D: TRBD2; size: few; V: TRBV11-3; CDR3: CASSLGGLAGENEQFF; DNA: TGTGCCAGCAGCTTAGGGGGACTAGCGGGAGAAAATGAGCAGTTCTTC